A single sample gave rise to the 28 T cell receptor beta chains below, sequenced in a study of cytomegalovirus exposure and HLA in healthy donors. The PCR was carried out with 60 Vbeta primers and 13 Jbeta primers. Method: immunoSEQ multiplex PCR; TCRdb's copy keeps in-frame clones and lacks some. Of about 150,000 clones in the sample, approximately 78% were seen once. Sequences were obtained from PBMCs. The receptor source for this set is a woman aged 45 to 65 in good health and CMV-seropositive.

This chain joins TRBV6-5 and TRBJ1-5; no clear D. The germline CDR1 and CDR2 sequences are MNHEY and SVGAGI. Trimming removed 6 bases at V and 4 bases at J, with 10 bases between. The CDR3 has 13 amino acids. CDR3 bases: TGTGCCAGCAGCCCGGAGTCAAATCAGCCCCAGCATTTT. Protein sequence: CASSPESNQPQHF.

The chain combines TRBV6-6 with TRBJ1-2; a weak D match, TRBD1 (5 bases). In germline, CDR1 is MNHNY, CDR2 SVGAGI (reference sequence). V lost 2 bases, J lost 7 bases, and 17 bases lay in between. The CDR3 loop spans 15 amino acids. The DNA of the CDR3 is TGTGCCAGCAGTTACGGGGACGGGGGGATCCGTGGCTACACCTTC. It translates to CASSYGDGGIRGYTF.

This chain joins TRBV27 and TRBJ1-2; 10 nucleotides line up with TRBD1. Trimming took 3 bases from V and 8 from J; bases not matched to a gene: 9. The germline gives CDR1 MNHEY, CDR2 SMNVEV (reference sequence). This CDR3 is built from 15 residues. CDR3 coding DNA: TGTGCCAGCAGTTTCTTGACAGGGGGCTTTAAGGGCTACACCTTC. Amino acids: CASSFLTGGFKGYTF.

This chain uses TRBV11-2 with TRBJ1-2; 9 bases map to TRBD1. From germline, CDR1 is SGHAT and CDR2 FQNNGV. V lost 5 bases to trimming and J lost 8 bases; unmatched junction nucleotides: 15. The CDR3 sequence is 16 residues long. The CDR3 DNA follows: TGTGCCAGCAGCCATCACTCCGGGACAGGGATAGGGGGCTACACCTTC. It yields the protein CASSHHSGTGIGGYTF.

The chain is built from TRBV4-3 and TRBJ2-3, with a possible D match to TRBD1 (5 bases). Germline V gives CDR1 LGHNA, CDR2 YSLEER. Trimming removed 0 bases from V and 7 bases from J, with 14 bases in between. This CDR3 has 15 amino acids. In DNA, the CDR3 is TGCGCCAGCAGCCAAGATCTAGGGGCTACCAATACGCAGTATTTT. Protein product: CASSQDLGATNTQYF.

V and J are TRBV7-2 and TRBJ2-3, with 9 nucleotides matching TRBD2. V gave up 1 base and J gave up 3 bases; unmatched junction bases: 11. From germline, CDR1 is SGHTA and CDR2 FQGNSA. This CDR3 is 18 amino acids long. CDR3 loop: CASSLGIAGGGATDTQYF. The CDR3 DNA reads TGTGCCAGCAGCTTAGGGATTGCGGGCGGGGGGGCGACAGATACGCAGTATTTT.

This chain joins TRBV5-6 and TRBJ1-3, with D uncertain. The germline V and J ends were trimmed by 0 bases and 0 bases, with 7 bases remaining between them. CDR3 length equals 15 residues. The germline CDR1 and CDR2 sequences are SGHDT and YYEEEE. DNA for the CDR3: TGTGCCAGCAGCTTGGGGCGGAGCTCTGGAAACACCATATATTTT. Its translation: CASSLGRSSGNTIYF.

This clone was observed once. The DNA for the CDR3 is TGTGCCAGCAGTTCAATTCGAGGAGACCAATACAATGAGCAGTTCTTC. As protein: CASSSIRGDQYNEQFF. The rearrangement links TRBV27 to TRBJ2-1, with no clear D. CDR1 is MNHEY and CDR2 is SMNVEV in the germline V gene (reference sequence). CDR3 length equals 16 residues. V was cut by 4 bases and J by 4 bases, with 17 bases left in between.

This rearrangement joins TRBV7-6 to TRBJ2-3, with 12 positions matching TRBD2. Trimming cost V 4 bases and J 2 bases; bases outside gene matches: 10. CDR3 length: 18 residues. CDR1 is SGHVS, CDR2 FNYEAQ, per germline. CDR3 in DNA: TGTGCCAGCAGCTCCCCCTTGGGGACTAGCGGGTACACAGATACGCAGTATTTT. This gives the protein CASSSPLGTSGYTDTQYF.

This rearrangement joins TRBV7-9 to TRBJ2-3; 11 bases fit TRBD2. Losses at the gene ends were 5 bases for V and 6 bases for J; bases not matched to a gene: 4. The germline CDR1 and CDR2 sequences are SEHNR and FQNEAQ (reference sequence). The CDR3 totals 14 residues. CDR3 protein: CASSLLAGVDTQYF. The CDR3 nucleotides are TGTGCCAGCAGCCTACTAGCGGGAGTGGATACGCAGTATTTT.

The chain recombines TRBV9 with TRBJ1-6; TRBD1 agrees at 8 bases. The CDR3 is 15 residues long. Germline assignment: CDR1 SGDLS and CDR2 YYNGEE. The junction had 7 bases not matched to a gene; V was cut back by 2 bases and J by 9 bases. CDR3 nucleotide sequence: TGTGCCAGCAGCGTTTCCCCAGGGGGCTCTTCACCCCTCCACTTT. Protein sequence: CASSVSPGGSSPLHF.

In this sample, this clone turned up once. The CDR3 sequence: CASSQDLLGLAEETQYF. CDR3 sequence (DNA): TGCGCCAGCAGCCAAGATCTACTGGGACTAGCAGAAGAGACCCAGTACTTC. The chain carries TRBV4-3 and TRBJ2-5, with TRBD2 matching over 9 bases. Germline V gives CDR1 LGHNA, CDR2 YSLEER. This CDR3 contains 17 residues. With 0 bases clipped from V and 3 bases from J, the junction kept 8 bases outside the gene matches.

DNA for the CDR3: TGTGCCAGCACGGGGGGGTCTGTCGAGCAGTACTTC. Its protein product is CASTGGSVEQYF. V is TRBV2 and J is TRBJ2-7; 8 nucleotides align to TRBD2. Germline lookup yields CDR1 SNHLY and CDR2 FYNNEI. The CDR3 runs to 12 residues. With 7 bases clipped from V and 6 bases from J, the junction kept 5 bases outside the gene matches.

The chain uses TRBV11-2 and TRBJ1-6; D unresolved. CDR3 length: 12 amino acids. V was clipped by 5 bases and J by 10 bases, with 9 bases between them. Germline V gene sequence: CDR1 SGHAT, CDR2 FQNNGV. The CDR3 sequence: CASSETQSPLHF. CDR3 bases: TGTGCCAGCAGCGAAACCCAGTCACCCCTCCACTTT.

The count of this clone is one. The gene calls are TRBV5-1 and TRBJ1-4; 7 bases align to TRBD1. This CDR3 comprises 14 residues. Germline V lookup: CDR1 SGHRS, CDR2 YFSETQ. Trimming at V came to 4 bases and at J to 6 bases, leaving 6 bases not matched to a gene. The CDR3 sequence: CASSLRQGYEKLFF. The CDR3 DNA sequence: TGCGCCAGCAGCCTCAGACAGGGCTATGAAAAACTGTTTTTT.

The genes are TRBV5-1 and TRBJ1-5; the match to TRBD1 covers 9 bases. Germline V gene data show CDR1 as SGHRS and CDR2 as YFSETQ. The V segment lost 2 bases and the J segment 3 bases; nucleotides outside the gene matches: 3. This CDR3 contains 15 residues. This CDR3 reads CASSLGQGLNQPQHF. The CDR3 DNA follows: TGCGCCAGCAGCTTAGGACAGGGGCTCAATCAGCCCCAGCATTTT.

The CDR3: CASRWGRDTEAFF. The CDR3 DNA reads as TGTGCCAGCAGATGGGGCAGAGACACTGAAGCTTTCTTT. The chain links TRBV6-1 to TRBJ1-1; TRBD1 is a possible D gene (5 bases). Germline CDR1 is MNHNS and CDR2 is SASEGT. With 6 bases removed from V and 3 bases from J, the gap between germline ends came to 11 bases. The CDR3 has 13 amino acids.

As DNA, the CDR3 is TGTGCCAGCAGCTTAAGTAGCTCTGGGGCCAACGTCCTGACTTTC. Residues: CASSLSSSGANVLTF. V gene TRBV7-9 combines with J gene TRBJ2-6; D is unresolved. The CDR3 covers 15 residues. The germline gives CDR1 SEHNR, CDR2 FQNEAQ (reference sequence). With 2 bases removed from V and 0 bases from J, the gap between germline ends came to 5 bases.

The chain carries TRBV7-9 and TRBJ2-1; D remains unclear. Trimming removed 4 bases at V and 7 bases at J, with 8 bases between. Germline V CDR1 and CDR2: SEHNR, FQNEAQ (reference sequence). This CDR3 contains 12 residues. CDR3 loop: CASSSVLNEQFF. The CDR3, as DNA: TGTGCCAGCAGCTCCGTCCTGAATGAGCAGTTCTTC.

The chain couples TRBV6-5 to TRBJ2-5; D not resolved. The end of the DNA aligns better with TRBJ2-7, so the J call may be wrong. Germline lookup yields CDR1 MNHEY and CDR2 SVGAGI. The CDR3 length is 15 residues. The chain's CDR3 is CASSYSNPTSYEQYF. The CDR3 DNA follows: TGTGCCAGCAGTTACTCGAACCCGACTTCCTACGAGCAGTACTTC.

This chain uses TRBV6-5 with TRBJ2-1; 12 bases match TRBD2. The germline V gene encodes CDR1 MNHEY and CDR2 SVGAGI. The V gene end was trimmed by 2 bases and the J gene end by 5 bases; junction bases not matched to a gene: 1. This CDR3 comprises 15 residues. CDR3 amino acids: CASSYGLAGNNEQFF. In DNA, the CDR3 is TGTGCCAGCAGTTACGGACTAGCGGGGAACAATGAGCAGTTCTTC.

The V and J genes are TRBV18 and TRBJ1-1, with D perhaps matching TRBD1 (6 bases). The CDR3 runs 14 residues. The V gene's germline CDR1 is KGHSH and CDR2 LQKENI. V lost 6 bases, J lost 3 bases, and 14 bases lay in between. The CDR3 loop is CASSPIQGDTEAFF. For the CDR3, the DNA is TGTGCCAGCTCGCCAATACAGGGTGACACTGAAGCTTTCTTT.

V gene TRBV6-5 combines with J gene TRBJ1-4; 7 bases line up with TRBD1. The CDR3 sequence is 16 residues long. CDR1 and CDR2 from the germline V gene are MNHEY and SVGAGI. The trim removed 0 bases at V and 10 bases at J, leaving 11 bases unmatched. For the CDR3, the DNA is TGTGCCAGCAGTTACTCGATCGCCGCAGGGGGGACAAAACTGTTTTTT. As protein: CASSYSIAAGGTKLFF.

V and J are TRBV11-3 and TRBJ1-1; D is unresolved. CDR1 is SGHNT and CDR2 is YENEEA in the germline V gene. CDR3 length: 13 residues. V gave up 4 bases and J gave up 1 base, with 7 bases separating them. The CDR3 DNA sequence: TGTGCCAGCAGCTCGAACAGGAACACTGAAGCTTTCTTT. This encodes CASSSNRNTEAFF.

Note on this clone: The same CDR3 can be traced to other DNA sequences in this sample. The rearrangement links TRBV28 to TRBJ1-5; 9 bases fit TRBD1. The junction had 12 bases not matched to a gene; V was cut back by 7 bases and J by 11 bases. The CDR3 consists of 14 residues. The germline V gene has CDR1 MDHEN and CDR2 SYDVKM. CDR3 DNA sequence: TGTGCCAGCAAGAAGACAGGGGGAAGGGGGGCCCAGCATTTT. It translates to CASKKTGGRGAQHF.

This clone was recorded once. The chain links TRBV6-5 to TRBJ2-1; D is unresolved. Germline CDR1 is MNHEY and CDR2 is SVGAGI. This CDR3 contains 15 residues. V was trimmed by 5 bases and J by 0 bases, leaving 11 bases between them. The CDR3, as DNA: TGTGCCAGCAGTCAAGACGGGTACTCCTACAATGAGCAGTTCTTC. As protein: CASSQDGYSYNEQFF.

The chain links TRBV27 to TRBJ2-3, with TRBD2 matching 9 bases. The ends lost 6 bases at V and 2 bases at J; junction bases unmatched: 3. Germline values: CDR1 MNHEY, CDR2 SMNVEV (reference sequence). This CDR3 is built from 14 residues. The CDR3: CASRVAGVTDTQYF. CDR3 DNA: TGTGCCAGCAGAGTAGCGGGAGTCACAGATACGCAGTATTTT.

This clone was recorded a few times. The CDR3 sequence: CASTGLAGETQYF. The CDR3 nucleotides read TGCGCCAGTACGGGACTAGCGGGCGAGACCCAGTACTTC. The rearrangement joins TRBV5-1 to TRBJ2-5; 12 bases are a match to TRBD2. With V trimmed by 8 bases and J by 5 bases, 4 bases remained unmatched. Germline CDR1 SGHRS, CDR2 YFSETQ. The CDR3 sequence is 13 residues long.